A single sample is the source of the 17 T cell receptor beta chains below, sequenced in a study of blood T cell repertoires in COVID-19. Repertoires were generated with immunoSEQ multiplex PCR, while TCRdb's copy carries only in-frame clones and drops some. This sample has a few hundred thousand clones, with approximately 83% found just once. Material: peripheral blood. The receptors stem from a woman in her 30s with COVID-19, enrolled during active disease.

The CDR3 bases are TGTGCCAGCAGTTACAGTATAGGACAGGGATTCTATGGCTACACCTTC. Its protein product is CASSYSIGQGFYGYTF. V gene TRBV6-5 combines with J gene TRBJ1-2, with 8 bases aligning to TRBD1. V shed 2 bases and J 4 bases; nucleotides not matched to a gene: 9. CDR3 length: 16 amino acids. Germline V lookup: CDR1 MNHEY, CDR2 SVGAGI.

The genes are TRBV10-3 and TRBJ2-5, with 10 bases identical to TRBD2. Germline CDR1 reads ENHRY; CDR2 reads SYGVKD. The CDR3 extends over 17 amino acids. V shed 6 bases, J shed 5 bases, and the junction held 15 bases outside the gene matches. The CDR3 DNA is TGTGCCATCAGGAAAGGGCTAGCGGGGGTTTCAGAGGAGACCCAGTACTTC. This encodes CAIRKGLAGVSEETQYF.

The chain is built from TRBV10-3 and TRBJ2-1, with 11 nucleotides matching TRBD2. V lost 9 bases, J lost 12 bases, and 7 bases stayed unmatched. The CDR3 is 12 amino acids. Germline lookup yields CDR1 ENHRY and CDR2 SYGVKD. CDR3 DNA: TGTGCCATTTCGACTAGCGGGGAGTGGCAGTTCTTC. It yields the protein CAISTSGEWQFF.

This clone occurred a few times. V and J are TRBV19 and TRBJ2-7; possibly TRBD1 for D (6 bases). Deletions cut 6 bases from V and 2 bases from J, with 11 bases between. The CDR3 extends over 13 amino acids. Per the germline V gene, CDR1 is LNHDA and CDR2 is SQIVND (reference sequence). The CDR3 loop is CASRRQDTYEQYF. CDR3 nucleotides: TGTGCCAGTAGGCGACAGGATACCTACGAGCAGTACTTC. The entire variable domain, with the rest obtained from reference TRBV19 and TRBJ2-7, is as follows: DGGITQSPKYLFRKEGQNVTLSCEQNLNHDAMYWYRQDPGQGLRLIYYSQIVNDFQKGDIAEGYSVSREKKESFPLTVTSAQKNPTAFYLCASRRQDTYEQYFGPGTRLTVT.

The gene calls are TRBV5-8 and TRBJ2-5; 10 nucleotides agree with TRBD1. Trimming at V came to 3 bases and at J to 1 base, leaving 6 bases not matched to a gene. Germline CDR1 is SGHTS and CDR2 is YDEGEE. This CDR3 has 16 amino acids. CDR3 DNA sequence: TGTGCCAGCAGCTCCAGGACAGGGGGGGCCCAAGAGACCCAGTACTTC. This encodes CASSSRTGGAQETQYF.

This clone was detected only a few times. The V call is TRBV10-2, the J call TRBJ2-3; the D gene is possibly TRBD2 (6 bases). The CDR3 contains 15 residues. CDR1 is WSHSY and CDR2 is SAAADI in the germline V gene. V dropped 5 bases and J dropped 4 bases, with 16 bases sitting between them. Written as DNA, the CDR3 is TGCGCCAGCAGTCGTATGCGGGACTTCGCAGATACGCAGTATTTT. Translated, it gives CASSRMRDFADTQYF.

CDR3 DNA sequence: TGTGCCAGCAGCTTAGGTCCCTTAAATCAAGAGACCCAGTACTTC. Translated, it gives CASSLGPLNQETQYF. The V gene is TRBV7-6, the J gene TRBJ2-5; no reliable D call. Germline CDR1 reads SGHVS; CDR2 reads FNYEAQ. This CDR3 has 15 residues. The V and J ends lost 1 base and 2 bases respectively, with 11 bases between them.

The chain carries TRBV7-3 and TRBJ2-2, with a possible D match to TRBD2 (6 bases). V shed 5 bases and J shed 7 bases, with 11 bases lying between them. In germline, CDR1 is SGHTA, CDR2 FQGTGA. CDR3 length: 13 amino acids. CDR3: CASSPRGNGELFF. The CDR3 DNA reads as TGTGCCAGCAGCCCACGGGGGAACGGGGAGCTGTTTTTT.

This chain uses TRBV7-9 with TRBJ2-3; possible D gene TRBD2, 5 bases. Trimming left V 1 base short and J 0 bases short, with 8 bases between. Per germline, CDR1 SEHNR and CDR2 FQNEAQ (reference sequence). The CDR3 spans 15 residues. CDR3 DNA sequence: TGTGCCAGCAGCTTAGGCCCTAGCAGCACAGATACGCAGTATTTT. Amino acids: CASSLGPSSTDTQYF.

This clone was seen just once. The chain has TRBV9 and TRBJ2-3; D may be TRBD1 (7 bases). The V and J ends lost 0 bases and 6 bases respectively, with 14 bases between them. Per germline, CDR1 SGDLS and CDR2 YYNGEE. The CDR3 totals 15 residues. CDR3 in DNA: TGTGCCAGCAGCGTAGCTTCAGGGGGGCTTGATACGCAGTATTTT. Protein product: CASSVASGGLDTQYF.

J is TRBJ2-7 and V is TRBV2, with 7 nucleotides matching TRBD2. The CDR3 loop spans 15 amino acids. In germline, CDR1 is SNHLY, CDR2 FYNNEI. After removal of 6 bases from V and 5 bases from J, the junction contained 13 bases not matched to a gene. In DNA form, the CDR3 reads TGTGCCAGCAGGGGCCAGGGACTAAGGGTACACGAGCAGTACTTC. Its translation: CASRGQGLRVHEQYF.

The chain combines TRBV7-9 with TRBJ1-1; the match to TRBD1 covers 10 bases. The V gene's germline CDR1 is SEHNR and CDR2 FQNEAQ (reference sequence). CDR3 size: 15 residues. Trimming removed 5 bases from V and 0 bases from J; junction bases left unmatched: 3. This CDR3 reads CASSPGQGVNTEAFF. The CDR3 nucleotides are TGTGCCAGCAGCCCCGGACAGGGGGTGAACACTGAAGCTTTCTTT.

This clone is a singleton in its sample. The rearrangement joins TRBV7-9 to TRBJ1-1; TRBD1 aligns across 8 bases. V was clipped by 1 base and J by 4 bases; unmatched bases: 8. Germline-derived CDR1 and CDR2 are SEHNR and FQNEAQ (reference sequence). This CDR3 comprises 16 residues. CDR3 sequence: CASSLVGRGRGTEAFF. CDR3 bases: TGTGCCAGCAGCTTAGTTGGCAGGGGGCGCGGCACTGAAGCTTTCTTT.

V gene TRBV19 combines with J gene TRBJ2-5; D is unclear. The CDR3 loop spans 13 amino acids. Deletions cut 5 bases from V and 5 bases from J, with 12 bases between. Per germline, CDR1 LNHDA and CDR2 SQIVND (reference sequence). The CDR3 DNA sequence: TGTGCCAGTAGTTACGGTTTACGGGAGACCCAGTACTTC. This encodes CASSYGLRETQYF.

The CDR3 here is CASSSTGTGVRETQYF. DNA for the CDR3: TGTGCCAGTAGTTCGACCGGGACAGGGGTGCGGGAGACCCAGTACTTC. This chain joins TRBV19 and TRBJ2-5, with 10 bases fitting TRBD1. The trim removed 5 bases at V and 5 bases at J, leaving 11 bases unmatched. The V gene's germline CDR1 is LNHDA and CDR2 SQIVND (reference sequence). There are 16 residues in the CDR3.

This clone showed up just a few times. The gene calls are TRBV19 and TRBJ2-1; 11 bases match TRBD1. Trimming removed 5 bases from V and 4 bases from J; junction bases left unmatched: 7. The CDR3 has 16 amino acids. CDR1 and CDR2 (germline): LNHDA, SQIVND (reference sequence). CDR3 nucleotides: TGTGCCAGTAGTCCCTTGGGACAGGGGGGGTACAATGAGCAGTTCTTC. This encodes CASSPLGQGGYNEQFF. Full variable domain (missing parts from reference TRBV19 and TRBJ2-1): DGGITQSPKYLFRKEGQNVTLSCEQNLNHDAMYWYRQDPGQGLRLIYYSQIVNDFQKGDIAEGYSVSREKKESFPLTVTSAQKNPTAFYLCASSPLGQGGYNEQFFGPGTRLTVL.

As for this clone: At one boundary the junction diverges from the germline segment, which might be a read error. The chain joins TRBV27 to TRBJ2-7; D may be TRBD1 (6 bases). Per germline, CDR1 MNHEY and CDR2 SMNVEV (reference sequence). This CDR3 has 12 amino acids. CDR3 in amino acids: CASSLSGTRLLF. CDR3 nucleotide sequence: TGTGCCAGCAGTTTGTCCGGGACAAGGCTTCTCTTC.